The 22 T cell receptor beta chains listed next were all sequenced from one sample in a study of shared clonotypes between healthy human individuals. The method was immunoSEQ multiplex PCR; TCRdb's version includes in-frame clones alone and lacks a portion of them. Among 700,000 to 950,000 clones, about 96% were seen once, and the ten largest hold under 0.3%. Cells designated naive CD8 were CD45RO-negative and were positively selected for CCR7, with terminally differentiated effector memory CD45RA+ cells excluded. Sequenced input: naive CD8+ T cells sorted from blood. Receptor source: a young man in good health.

The chain has TRBV14 and TRBJ2-7; D uncertain. Germline CDR1 is SGHDN and CDR2 is FVKESK. The CDR3 runs 16 residues. Trimming took off 2 bases at V and 2 bases at J, with 16 bases between the two ends. This chain's CDR3 is CASSQPPSQVPYEQYF. Here the CDR3 DNA reads TGTGCCAGCAGCCAACCCCCGAGTCAGGTGCCCTACGAGCAGTACTTC.

Comments on this clone: Other DNA sequences from this sample encode an identical CDR3 as well. The chain carries TRBV9 and TRBJ1-1; D not certain. V shed 0 bases and J shed 1 base, with 7 bases lying between them. The CDR3 covers 14 residues. Per germline, CDR1 SGDLS and CDR2 YYNGEE. CDR3 sequence: CASSVEGPNTEAFF. The CDR3 bases are TGTGCCAGCAGCGTAGAGGGCCCGAACACTGAAGCTTTCTTT.

The chain uses TRBV27 and TRBJ2-7; 7 bases agree with TRBD1. V gave up 4 bases and J gave up 6 bases; unmatched junction bases: 6. The CDR3 runs to 13 residues. Germline V CDR1 and CDR2: MNHEY, SMNVEV (reference sequence). CDR3 protein: CASSSGQVGEQYF. The CDR3, as DNA: TGTGCCAGCAGTTCAGGACAGGTGGGCGAGCAGTACTTC.

This clone appeared once. The chain couples TRBV5-1 to TRBJ1-1; D is possibly TRBD1 (5 bases). CDR1 SGHRS and CDR2 YFSETQ come from the germline V gene. There are 13 residues in the CDR3. V was cut by 5 bases and J by 0 bases, with 8 bases left in between. Written as DNA, the CDR3 is TGCGCCAGCAGGGCGACAGTGAACACTGAAGCTTTCTTT. Translating it yields CASRATVNTEAFF. Full variable domain (outside the CDR3, taken from reference TRBV5-1 and TRBJ1-1): KAGVTQTPRYLIKTRGQQVTLSCSPISGHRSVSWYQQTPGQGLQFLFEYFSETQRNKGNFPGRFSGRQFSNSRSEMNVSTLELGDSALYLCASRATVNTEAFFGQGTRLTVV.

This chain joins TRBV2 and TRBJ2-7, with D tentatively TRBD2 (5 bases). CDR3 length: 13 residues. Germline assignment: CDR1 SNHLY and CDR2 FYNNEI. Trimming left V 3 bases short and J 5 bases short, with 11 bases between. CDR3 sequence (DNA): TGTGCCAGCAGTGATGAACTAGTTGACGAGCAGTACTTC. Translation gives CASSDELVDEQYF.

The chain couples TRBV27 to TRBJ2-1; possible D gene TRBD2, 7 bases. The CDR3 totals 15 residues. The germline CDR1 and CDR2 sequences are MNHEY and SMNVEV (reference sequence). Trimming pared 4 bases from V and 12 bases from J, leaving 22 bases between. The CDR3 DNA follows: TGTGCCAGCAGTTCCCCTGGGAGGGGGAGGGTTCGGCAGTTCTTC. Its protein product is CASSSPGRGRVRQFF.

The rearrangement links TRBV7-6 to TRBJ2-1; 9 bases map to TRBD2. CDR1 is SGHVS and CDR2 is FNYEAQ in the germline V gene. V trimming: 4 bases; J trimming: 3 bases; junction bases outside the gene matches: 16. This CDR3 is built from 19 residues. The CDR3 protein is CASSSSSRGGSGSYNEQFF. DNA for the CDR3: TGTGCCAGCAGCTCTAGTAGCCGGGGGGGTAGCGGGAGCTACAATGAGCAGTTCTTC.

The rearrangement uses TRBV4-1 and TRBJ2-1; 8 positions agree with TRBD2. The junction had 10 bases not matched to a gene; V was cut back by 2 bases and J by 7 bases. Germline values: CDR1 MGHRA, CDR2 YSYEKL. CDR3 length equals 16 residues. The CDR3 bases are TGCGCCAGCAGCCAAATTATTACAGGGACTAGTAATGAGCAGTTCTTC. It specifies CASSQIITGTSNEQFF.

The gene calls are TRBV9 and TRBJ1-1; TRBD1 might be the D (5 bases). CDR3 length equals 14 residues. Germline-derived CDR1 and CDR2 are SGDLS and YYNGEE. V was shortened by 0 bases and J by 4 bases, with 10 bases between the two germline ends. The CDR3 protein is CASSVGGEGTEAFF. The CDR3 DNA is TGTGCCAGCAGCGTAGGAGGGGAGGGCACTGAAGCTTTCTTT.

The rearrangement uses TRBV5-1 and TRBJ2-3, with D possibly matching TRBD2 (6 bases). The germline CDR1 and CDR2 sequences are SGHRS and YFSETQ. Trimming took off 3 bases at V and 2 bases at J, with 13 bases between the two ends. The CDR3 is 15 amino acids. CDR3 in amino acids: CASSYRGGSTDTQYF. The CDR3, as DNA: TGCGCCAGCAGCTATAGGGGAGGTTCCACAGATACGCAGTATTTT.

The chain combines TRBV10-3 with TRBJ2-5; no definite D call. The CDR3 consists of 14 residues. V was pared by 4 bases and J by 1 base, with 10 bases between. Germline V lookup: CDR1 ENHRY, CDR2 SYGVKD. CDR3 amino acids: CAISGDGFQETQYF. CDR3 in DNA: TGTGCCATCAGTGGTGATGGTTTCCAAGAGACCCAGTACTTC.

The V call is TRBV7-9, the J call TRBJ2-3; D unresolved. The V gene's germline CDR1 is SEHNR and CDR2 FQNEAQ (reference sequence). CDR3 length equals 13 residues. The V gene lost 2 bases and the J gene lost 6 bases, with 9 bases spanning the gap. CDR3 in DNA: TGTGCCAGCAGCTTATTGGCCGCGGATACGCAGTATTTT. This gives the protein CASSLLAADTQYF.

The chain combines TRBV19 with TRBJ2-7; a weak D match, TRBD2 (5 bases). V was pared by 6 bases and J by 0 bases, with 12 bases between. Per the germline V gene, CDR1 is LNHDA and CDR2 is SQIVND (reference sequence). The CDR3 covers 14 residues. CDR3 amino acids: CASSKAASSYEQYF. As DNA, the CDR3 is TGTGCCAGTAGCAAAGCGGCAAGCTCCTACGAGCAGTACTTC.

The genes are TRBV4-3 and TRBJ1-4, with 8 bases fitting TRBD1. The CDR3 runs 16 residues. Germline V gene sequence: CDR1 LGHNA, CDR2 YSLEER. V dropped 0 bases and J dropped 7; count of bases not matched to a gene: 7. This CDR3 is CASSQDPGGASEKLFF. The CDR3 region has the DNA TGCGCCAGCAGCCAAGATCCAGGGGGCGCGAGTGAAAAACTGTTTTTT.

The chain links TRBV2 to TRBJ1-4; D may be TRBD1 (5 bases). CDR1 and CDR2 from the germline V gene are SNHLY and FYNNEI. The V and J ends lost 2 bases and 5 bases respectively, with 6 bases between them. The CDR3 totals 13 residues. The CDR3 DNA sequence: TGTGCCAGCAGTGAATGGGGGAATGAAAAACTGTTTTTT. Residues: CASSEWGNEKLFF. Drawing the rest from reference TRBV2 and TRBJ1-4, the complete variable domain is EPEVTQTPSHQVTQMGQEVILRCVPISNHLYFYWYRQILGQKVEFLVSFYNNEISEKSEIFDDQFSVERPDGSNFTLKIRSTKLEDSAMYFCASSEWGNEKLFFGSGTQLSVL.

The chain uses TRBV15 and TRBJ2-2; D uncertain. This CDR3 is 16 amino acids long. CDR1 and CDR2 from the germline V gene are LNHNV and YYDKDF (reference sequence). Trimming cost V 0 bases and J 0 bases, with 8 bases left between them. This chain's CDR3 is CATSRDPVANTGELFF. In nucleotides, the CDR3 is TGTGCCACCAGCAGAGATCCCGTCGCGAACACCGGGGAGCTGTTTTTT.

J is TRBJ2-7 and V is TRBV29-1; D gene uncertain. The CDR3 spans 13 residues. CDR1 is SQVTM, CDR2 ANQGSEA, per germline. Trimming removed 6 bases at V and 0 bases at J, with 12 bases between. CDR3 nucleotides: TGCAGCGTCCCCTTAACTCTCTCCTACGAGCAGTACTTC. Translating it yields CSVPLTLSYEQYF.

The chain recombines TRBV18 with TRBJ2-1, with a possible D match to TRBD2 (6 bases). Germline CDR1 reads KGHSH; CDR2 reads LQKENI. There are 15 residues in the CDR3. V was clipped by 2 bases and J by 5 bases, with 13 bases between them. In DNA form, the CDR3 reads TGTGCCAGCTCACCAGGTCTAGCGATCCACAATGAGCAGTTCTTC. Protein: CASSPGLAIHNEQFF. Variable domain in full (rest from reference TRBV18 and TRBJ2-1): NAGVMQNPRHLVRRRGQEARLRCSPMKGHSHVYWYRQLPEEGLKFMVYLQKENIIDESGMPKERFSAEFPKEGPSILRIQQVVRGDSAAYFCASSPGLAIHNEQFFGPGTRLTVL.

A single count supports this clone. V is TRBV7-9 and J is TRBJ1-4; no firm D call. Trimming took off 5 bases at V and 7 bases at J, with 14 bases between the two ends. CDR3 size: 14 residues. Germline assignment: CDR1 SEHNR and CDR2 FQNEAQ (reference sequence). This chain's CDR3 is CASSRPSRGEKLFF. The CDR3 region has the DNA TGTGCCAGCAGCAGACCCAGCCGGGGTGAAAAACTGTTTTTT.

V and J are TRBV5-4 and TRBJ2-5; D is unresolved. The CDR3 is 13 residues long. Germline V gives CDR1 SGHNT, CDR2 YYREEE (reference sequence). Trimming left V 0 bases short and J 5 bases short, with 8 bases between. DNA of the CDR3: TGTGCCAGCAGCTTGGAGGTTGCGGAGACCCAGTACTTC. Residues: CASSLEVAETQYF.

The chain links TRBV6-4 to TRBJ2-3; D might be TRBD2 (7 bases). Looked up from germline, CDR1 is MRHNA and CDR2 is SNTAGT. The V gene lost 0 bases and the J gene lost 3 bases, with 13 bases spanning the gap. CDR3 length equals 16 residues. The CDR3 DNA sequence: TGTGCCAGCAGTGACTCCCTAAGGGGGGGAACAGATACGCAGTATTTT. Its protein is CASSDSLRGGTDTQYF.

The chain employs TRBV11-2 and TRBJ2-3, with D perhaps matching TRBD1 (6 bases). Trimming shortened V by 1 base and J by 4 bases, and 9 bases separated the two germline ends. The CDR3 is made up of 14 amino acids. The germline CDR1 and CDR2 sequences are SGHAT and FQNNGV. The CDR3 loop is CASSLVQGPDTQYF. In nucleotides, the CDR3 is TGTGCCAGCAGCTTAGTGCAGGGGCCAGATACGCAGTATTTT.